Below, 2 T cell receptor beta chains from the same sample are listed, as sequenced in a study of chemoradiotherapy in HPV16-positive cancers. The data were produced by immunoSEQ multiplex PCR, yet TCRdb's version contains in-frame clones alone and is incomplete. Among about 7,000 clones listed, approximately 74% were seen once. The sample here was tumor tissue, taken from a patient who underwent chemoradiotherapy. Source of these receptors: a human donor with HPV-associated anogenital cancer.

In its sample, this clone is medium-sized. The chain combines TRBV27 with TRBJ1-3; no firm D call. V was clipped by 4 bases and J by 2 bases, with 3 bases between them. The germline V gene encodes CDR1 MNHEY and CDR2 SMNVEV (reference sequence). The CDR3 is 12 amino acids. CDR3 amino acids: CASSSTGNTIYF. Here the CDR3 DNA reads TGTGCCAGCAGTTCTACTGGAAACACCATATATTTT.

The CDR3 reads CASSYGYSNYGYTF. CDR3 nucleotide sequence: TGTGCCAGCAGTTATGGGTATTCTAACTATGGCTACACCTTC. This chain links TRBV6-5 with TRBJ1-2, with D hard to call. The germline V and J ends were trimmed by 3 bases and 0 bases, with 8 bases remaining between them. Germline CDR1 reads MNHEY; CDR2 reads SVGAGI. The CDR3 length is 14 residues.